The rows below give T cell receptor beta chains drawn from one sample of a study of shared clonotypes between healthy human individuals. Using immunoSEQ multiplex PCR, the repertoire was profiled, and TCRdb retains in-frame clones only, with some absent. The table has about 2.3 million clones, over 90% seen once. What was sequenced was naive CD4+ T cells from PBMCs. All receptors come from a young man in good health. Some clones in this sample may be carry-over from other donors' samples. Each CDR3 is given with its conserved first and last residue. A D gene is named only where the DNA matches it firmly. Clone size is not always given. Where it is, it says once, few, many or a class for expanded clones.

clone_size: few
j_call: TRBJ1-2
v_call: TRBV19
d_call: NA
cdr3_aa: CASNPGSLGYTF
cdr3_nt: TGTGCCAGTAACCCGGGCTCCCTAGGCTACACCTTC

clone_size: NA
j_call: TRBJ2-7
v_call: TRBV6-1
d_call: TRBD2
cdr3_aa: CASSGTFSGIDEQYF
cdr3_nt: TGTGCCAGCAGTGGAACTTTTAGCGGGATAGACGAGCAGTACTTC

clone_size: NA
j_call: TRBJ2-7
v_call: TRBV27
d_call: NA
cdr3_aa: CASARGGAGSSYEQYF
cdr3_nt: TGTGCCAGCGCAAGAGGGGGAGCAGGTAGCTCCTACGAGCAGTACTTC

clone_size: NA
j_call: TRBJ2-5
v_call: TRBV6-6
d_call: TRBD2
cdr3_aa: CASSFPGGGETQYF
cdr3_nt: TGTGCCAGCAGTTTCCCGGGAGGGGGTGAGACCCAGTACTTC

clone_size: NA
j_call: TRBJ2-7
v_call: TRBV7-6
d_call: NA
cdr3_aa: CASSLAGGGYEQYF
cdr3_nt: TGTGCCAGCAGCTTAGCGGGAGGTGGCTACGAGCAGTACTTC

clone_size: NA
j_call: TRBJ2-3
v_call: TRBV28
d_call: NA
cdr3_aa: CASSFGRTHTDTQYF
cdr3_nt: TGTGCCAGCAGTTTCGGGCGGACGCACACAGATACGCAGTATTTT

clone_size: NA
j_call: TRBJ2-7
v_call: TRBV19
d_call: TRBD1
cdr3_aa: CASSDRGVEQYF
cdr3_nt: TGTGCCAGTAGTGACAGGGGCGTCGAGCAGTACTTC

clone_size: NA
j_call: TRBJ2-3
v_call: TRBV5-1
d_call: TRBD2
cdr3_aa: CASSLVPSGSGTDTQYF
cdr3_nt: TGCGCCAGCAGCTTGGTTCCTAGCGGGAGTGGAACAGATACGCAGTATTTT

clone_size: NA
j_call: TRBJ2-5
v_call: TRBV5-8
d_call: TRBD1
cdr3_aa: CASSADRGGRETQYF
cdr3_nt: TGTGCCAGCAGCGCGGACAGGGGCGGAAGAGAGACCCAGTACTTC

clone_size: NA
j_call: TRBJ2-7
v_call: TRBV2
d_call: TRBD1
cdr3_aa: CASSPGTGAYEQYF
cdr3_nt: TGTGCCAGCAGTCCCGGGACAGGGGCTTACGAGCAGTACTTC

clone_size: NA
j_call: TRBJ1-3
v_call: TRBV4-1
d_call: NA
cdr3_aa: CASSRIGPTGNTIYF
cdr3_nt: TGCGCCAGCAGCCGAATAGGACCGACTGGAAACACCATATATTTT

clone_size: NA
j_call: TRBJ2-5
v_call: TRBV27
d_call: TRBD2
cdr3_aa: CASSPGLAGPRPQYF
cdr3_nt: TGTGCCAGCAGTCCGGGACTAGCGGGCCCCCGTCCCCAGTACTTC

clone_size: NA
j_call: TRBJ2-1
v_call: TRBV29-1
d_call: TRBD2
cdr3_aa: CSVAVVAGGRNEQFF
cdr3_nt: TGCAGCGTTGCCGTGGTGGCGGGAGGAAGGAATGAGCAGTTCTTC

clone_size: NA
j_call: TRBJ2-1
v_call: TRBV12-5
d_call: TRBD1
cdr3_aa: CASGAQGGENNEQFF
cdr3_nt: TGTGCTAGTGGTGCACAGGGGGGAGAGAACAATGAGCAGTTCTTC

clone_size: once
j_call: TRBJ2-7
v_call: TRBV5-4
d_call: TRBD2
cdr3_aa: CASSLEPSGSNEQYF
cdr3_nt: TGTGCCAGCAGCTTGGAGCCTAGCGGGAGTAACGAGCAGTACTTC

clone_size: NA
j_call: TRBJ2-2
v_call: TRBV18
d_call: NA
cdr3_aa: CASSAPGTGTGELFF
cdr3_nt: TGTGCCAGCTCAGCCCCCGGGACGGGCACCGGGGAGCTGTTTTTT

clone_size: once
j_call: TRBJ1-3
v_call: TRBV2
d_call: NA
cdr3_aa: CASSEQGAPGNTIYF
cdr3_nt: TGTGCCAGCAGTGAGCAGGGAGCACCTGGAAACACCATATATTTT

clone_size: NA
j_call: TRBJ2-7
v_call: TRBV5-1
d_call: TRBD1
cdr3_aa: CASSFGDREAYEQYF
cdr3_nt: TGTGCCAGCAGCTTCGGGGACAGGGAGGCCTACGAGCAGTACTTC

clone_size: NA
j_call: TRBJ2-3
v_call: TRBV27
d_call: NA
cdr3_aa: CASSLGWGTDTQYF
cdr3_nt: TGTGCCAGCAGTTTAGGGTGGGGCACAGATACGCAGTATTTT

clone_size: few
j_call: TRBJ1-1
v_call: TRBV7-9
d_call: NA
cdr3_aa: CASRGPGEGTEAFF
cdr3_nt: TGTGCCAGCAGAGGTCCAGGGGAGGGTACTGAAGCTTTCTTT

clone_size: NA
j_call: TRBJ2-1
v_call: TRBV14
d_call: NA
cdr3_aa: CASSQVERFRQFF
cdr3_nt: TGTGCCAGCAGCCAAGTTGAGCGGTTTCGGCAGTTCTTC

clone_size: once
j_call: TRBJ2-2
v_call: TRBV5-1
d_call: NA
cdr3_aa: CASSLVPGVSTGELFF
cdr3_nt: TGCGCCAGCAGCTTGGTTCCCGGGGTATCCACCGGGGAGCTGTTTTTT

clone_size: NA
j_call: TRBJ2-7
v_call: TRBV7-3
d_call: NA
cdr3_aa: CASNIDRVAGEQYF
cdr3_nt: TGTGCCAGCAATATAGACAGAGTTGCAGGGGAGCAGTACTTC

clone_size: NA
j_call: TRBJ2-3
v_call: TRBV7-2
d_call: NA
cdr3_aa: CASGGGSLIYRTDTQYF
cdr3_nt: TGTGCCAGCGGGGGCGGGAGCCTTATCTACCGTACAGATACGCAGTATTTT

clone_size: NA
j_call: TRBJ1-2
v_call: TRBV20-1
d_call: TRBD1
cdr3_aa: CSRDRGYGYTF
cdr3_nt: TGCAGCCGGGACAGGGGCTATGGCTACACCTTC

clone_size: NA
j_call: TRBJ2-7
v_call: TRBV6-5
d_call: NA
cdr3_aa: CASSYVQGVEYEQYF
cdr3_nt: TGTGCCAGCAGTTACGTCCAGGGCGTAGAGTACGAGCAGTACTTC

clone_size: NA
j_call: TRBJ2-7
v_call: TRBV4-1
d_call: TRBD2
cdr3_aa: CASSPGLAVLYEQYF
cdr3_nt: TGCGCCAGCAGCCCGGGACTAGCGGTCCTGTACGAGCAGTACTTC

clone_size: NA
j_call: TRBJ2-3
v_call: TRBV5-1
d_call: TRBD1
cdr3_aa: CASRRQGSTDTQYF
cdr3_nt: TGCGCCAGCAGACGACAGGGGTCCACAGATACGCAGTATTTT

clone_size: NA
j_call: TRBJ1-2
v_call: TRBV19
d_call: TRBD1
cdr3_aa: CASSPDRGSGYTF
cdr3_nt: TGTGCCAGTAGTCCGGACAGGGGGAGCGGCTACACCTTC

clone_size: NA
j_call: TRBJ2-7
v_call: TRBV7-3
d_call: TRBD2
cdr3_aa: CASRSGASGTYEQYF
cdr3_nt: TGTGCCAGCAGGTCAGGAGCTAGCGGGACCTACGAGCAGTACTTC

clone_size: NA
j_call: TRBJ2-3
v_call: TRBV4-2
d_call: TRBD2
cdr3_aa: CASSPRSGTTLGDTQYF
cdr3_nt: TGTGCCAGCAGCCCCCGAAGCGGGACCACACTTGGGGATACGCAGTATTTT

clone_size: few
j_call: TRBJ1-1
v_call: TRBV6-6
d_call: TRBD1
cdr3_aa: CASSHSGGAGNTEAFF
cdr3_nt: TGTGCCAGCAGTCACTCAGGGGGCGCGGGGAACACTGAAGCTTTCTTT

clone_size: NA
j_call: TRBJ1-3
v_call: TRBV5-1
d_call: NA
cdr3_aa: CASSFGSGSGNTIYF
cdr3_nt: TGCGCCAGCAGCTTTGGGTCAGGGTCTGGAAACACCATATATTTT

clone_size: NA
j_call: TRBJ1-1
v_call: TRBV5-8
d_call: NA
cdr3_aa: CASTSRAGAEAFF
cdr3_nt: TGTGCCAGCACCTCACGGGCAGGCGCTGAAGCTTTCTTT

clone_size: few
j_call: TRBJ2-5
v_call: TRBV5-1
d_call: NA
cdr3_aa: CASIAGTIGETQYF
cdr3_nt: TGCGCCAGCATCGCGGGGACCATAGGAGAGACCCAGTACTTC

clone_size: NA
j_call: TRBJ2-1
v_call: TRBV5-1
d_call: TRBD2
cdr3_aa: CASSLVASGRYNEQFF
cdr3_nt: TGCGCCAGCAGCTTGGTAGCTAGCGGCAGGTACAATGAGCAGTTCTTC

clone_size: NA
j_call: TRBJ1-1
v_call: TRBV7-2
d_call: TRBD1
cdr3_aa: CASSLTSTGGGEAFF
cdr3_nt: TGTGCCAGCAGCTTAACCTCGACAGGGGGAGGTGAAGCTTTCTTT

clone_size: NA
j_call: TRBJ1-1
v_call: TRBV25-1
d_call: NA
cdr3_aa: CASSEQLNTEAFF
cdr3_nt: TGTGCCAGCAGTGAACAGCTAAACACTGAAGCTTTCTTT

clone_size: NA
j_call: TRBJ2-7
v_call: TRBV5-1
d_call: NA
cdr3_aa: CASSLQGSSYEQYF
cdr3_nt: TGCGCCAGCAGCTTGCAGGGGAGCTCCTACGAGCAGTACTTC